This T cell receptor (beta chain) was recovered during a study of PD-L1 blockade in urothelial cancer. Time point described: peripheral blood 6 weeks after treatment start. Germline V gives CDR1 SGHTA, CDR2 FQGTGA. Trimming cost V 5 bases and J 7 bases; bases outside gene matches: 11. The CDR3 extends over 15 amino acids. Sequencing was performed with immunoSEQ multiplex PCR; in TCRdb, only in-frame clones are kept and a portion is missing. The sample yields about 40,000 clones, roughly 82% seen once. The gene calls are TRBV7-3 and TRBJ2-1; TRBD1 agrees at 7 bases. The sequencing here drew on PBMCs, taken around atezolizumab (anti-PD-L1) treatment. The source is a man aged 35-49 years with urothelial cancer. CDR3 region: CASSPTGELGNEQFF. CDR3 nucleotide sequence: TGTGCCAGCAGCCCCACAGGGGAGTTAGGGAATGAGCAGTTCTTC.